This T cell receptor (beta chain) was profiled in a study of blood T cells in healthy people across ages. Primers used in a second PCR of roughly 7 to 11 cycles were a sample-barcoded 5' primer and a J-beta primer mix. Each cDNA was tagged by a template-switch adaptor containing 12 random nucleotides. TCRdb re-analysed the 5' RACE reads in MiXCR, keeping a single row per CDR3 protein. The table lists roughly 2 million distinct CDR3 sequences, roughly 52% of them singletons. As concerns this clonotype: Its specificity is unknown.

Regarding the study as a whole: Reliance upon unsorted PBMCs precluded definitive naive versus antigen-experienced comparison.

Germline CDR1 is MDHEN and CDR2 is SYDVKM. This CDR3 has 16 amino acids. Donors were systemically healthy Caucasian individuals from Russia aged roughly 6 to 100 years. This sequence originates from a woman in her 40s in good health. The chain has TRBV28 and TRBJ2-1; tentatively, D is TRBD1 (6 bases). TRBJ2-7 explains the end of the DNA better; the J call may be wrong. The specimen sequenced was blood. The DNA of the CDR3 is TGTGCCAGCAGTTTCTTCAGGGGCAGCTCCTACAATGAGCAGTACTTC. This encodes CASSFFRGSSYNEQYF.